These 4 T cell receptor beta chains share one sample of origin, sequenced in a study of T cell changes during pregnancy in multiple sclerosis. Using immunoSEQ multiplex PCR, the repertoire was profiled, and TCRdb retains in-frame clones only, with some absent. The sample contains 40,000 to 50,000 clones, 85% to 95% of which appear only once. Sequenced material: CD4+ T cells from peripheral blood mononuclear cells, taken in the third trimester of pregnancy. The source of these receptors is a female donor with multiple sclerosis, enrolled in a pregnancy study.

This CDR3 is CSVESALANSGYEQYF. DNA of the CDR3: TGCAGCGTTGAATCCGCTCTAGCTAATAGTGGCTACGAGCAGTACTTC. This chain joins TRBV29-1 and TRBJ2-7; weak D call: TRBD2 (5 bases). The V gene lost 2 bases and the J gene lost 3 bases, with 20 bases spanning the gap. The CDR3 sequence is 16 residues long. Germline values: CDR1 SQVTM, CDR2 ANQGSEA.

The gene calls are TRBV2 and TRBJ1-2, with a possible D match to TRBD1 (5 bases). The CDR3 covers 16 residues. CDR1 SNHLY and CDR2 FYNNEI come from the germline V gene. V shed 8 bases and J shed 1 base, with 20 bases lying between them. CDR3 nucleotides: TGTGCCAGCCACCCTACTGGCCAGGGCAGTAACTATGGCTACACCTTC. Translation: CASHPTGQGSNYGYTF.

The rearrangement uses TRBV7-8 and TRBJ2-7, with TRBD2 as a possible D gene (6 bases). This CDR3 has 15 amino acids. The germline CDR1 and CDR2 sequences are SGHVS and FQNEAQ. The germline V and J ends were trimmed by 2 bases and 3 bases, with 14 bases remaining between them. CDR3 coding DNA: TGTGCCAGCAGCTTATTCGCCTTAGCGGACTACGAGCAGTACTTC. Protein product: CASSLFALADYEQYF.

This rearrangement joins TRBV6-6 to TRBJ1-6, with D perhaps matching TRBD1 (6 bases). The CDR3 has 16 residues. Germline V lookup: CDR1 MNHNY, CDR2 SVGAGI (reference sequence). Between the trimmed V and J ends, which lost 6 bases and 5 bases, there was a span of 17 bases. CDR3 DNA sequence: TGTGCCAGCAGCTACCGACAGGACCCTAATAATTCACCCCTCCACTTT. This sequence encodes CASSYRQDPNNSPLHF.